A selection of T cell receptor beta chains follows, all from one sample in a study of blood T cells in healthy people across ages. Via MiXCR, TCRdb re-called the 5' RACE reads, giving one row per CDR3 protein. The profile shows around 1,500,000 distinct CDR3 sequences, under 30% of them singletons. Sequencing used blood. The receptor set was obtained from a woman aged 25 to 39 in good health. CDR3s include the opening cysteine and the closing phenylalanine or tryptophan. The D gene is left open where the match is weak. Size values are once, few and many counts, or a class for expanded clones, and some rows have none.

CDR3 protein: CASSAAQGDGELFF
CDR3 DNA: TGTGCCAGCAGCGCTGCACAGGGGGACGGGGAGCTGTTTTTT
V gene: TRBV9
CDR3 length: 14
D gene: TRBD1
J gene: TRBJ2-2
clone size: .

CDR3 protein: CASSSRRGDDEQYF
CDR3 DNA: TGTGCCAGCAGTTCGAGACGGGGGGACGACGAGCAGTACTTC
V gene: TRBV12-3/TRBV12-4
CDR3 length: 14
D gene: TRBD2
J gene: TRBJ2-7
clone size: .

CDR3 protein: CASMGPTGSSYNEQFF
CDR3 DNA: TGTGCCAGCATGGGCCCGACAGGGAGCTCCTACAATGAGCAGTTCTTC
V gene: TRBV6-1
CDR3 length: 16
D gene: TRBD1
J gene: TRBJ2-1
clone size: .

CDR3 protein: CASSQEGGLGQPQHF
CDR3 DNA: TGCGCCAGCAGCCAAGAGGGAGGGTTGGGTCAGCCCCAGCATTTT
V gene: TRBV4-1
CDR3 length: 15
D gene: .
J gene: TRBJ1-5
clone size: .

CDR3 protein: CARKGSGNTIYF
CDR3 DNA: TGTGCCAGAAAGGGCTCTGGAAACACCATATATTTT
V gene: TRBV7-2
CDR3 length: 12
D gene: .
J gene: TRBJ1-3
clone size: few

CDR3 protein: CATSRDSWASPETQYF
CDR3 DNA: TGTGCCACCAGCAGAGATAGTTGGGCCTCCCCGGAGACCCAGTACTTC
V gene: TRBV15
CDR3 length: 16
D gene: .
J gene: TRBJ2-5
clone size: few

CDR3 protein: CASSGGLAGAGETQYF
CDR3 DNA: TGCGCCAGCAGCGGCGGACTAGCGGGAGCCGGTGAGACCCAGTACTTC
V gene: TRBV5-1
CDR3 length: 16
D gene: TRBD2
J gene: TRBJ2-5
clone size: many

CDR3 protein: CTSSVDTIYGYTF
CDR3 DNA: TGTACCAGCAGCGTCGATACTATCTATGGCTACACCTTC
V gene: TRBV12-3/TRBV12-4
CDR3 length: 13
D gene: .
J gene: TRBJ1-2
clone size: .

CDR3 protein: CASSEGGDLRQTQYF
CDR3 DNA: TGTGCCAGCAGTGAAGGCGGGGATCTGAGGCAGACCCAGTACTTC
V gene: TRBV2
CDR3 length: 15
D gene: .
J gene: TRBJ2-5
clone size: .

CDR3 protein: CASSPAFSGNTIYF
CDR3 DNA: TGTGCCAGCAGCCCGGCCTTCTCTGGAAACACCATATATTTT
V gene: TRBV7-2
CDR3 length: 14
D gene: .
J gene: TRBJ1-3
clone size: few

CDR3 protein: CASSPGTGSEEQYF
CDR3 DNA: TGTGCCAGCAGCCCAGGGACAGGGTCAGAGGAGCAGTACTTC
V gene: TRBV7-9
CDR3 length: 14
D gene: TRBD1
J gene: TRBJ2-7
clone size: .

CDR3 protein: CASSLSIEETQYF
CDR3 DNA: TGTGCCAGCAGCCTCTCTATAGAGGAGACCCAGTACTTC
V gene: TRBV7-3
CDR3 length: 13
D gene: .
J gene: TRBJ2-5
clone size: few

CDR3 protein: CASSLAVASNSPLHF
CDR3 DNA: TGTGCCAGCAGCTTAGCGGTGGCTTCGAATTCACCCCTCCACTTT
V gene: TRBV7-2
CDR3 length: 15
D gene: .
J gene: TRBJ1-6
clone size: .

CDR3 protein: CAGSLAAGVETQYF
CDR3 DNA: TGTGCCGGCAGCCTCGCCGCGGGGGTGGAGACCCAGTACTTC
V gene: TRBV7-9
CDR3 length: 14
D gene: TRBD2
J gene: TRBJ2-5
clone size: few

CDR3 protein: CASSLVQGDRDTQYF
CDR3 DNA: TGTGCCAGCAGCTTGGTACAGGGCGATAGGGATACGCAGTATTTT
V gene: TRBV5-5
CDR3 length: 15
D gene: .
J gene: TRBJ2-3
clone size: few

CDR3 protein: CASREGAYGYTF
CDR3 DNA: TGTGCCAGCAGGGAGGGGGCATATGGCTACACCTTC
V gene: TRBV6-5
CDR3 length: 12
D gene: TRBD1
J gene: TRBJ1-2
clone size: many

CDR3 protein: CSVESFRFEAFF
CDR3 DNA: TGCAGCGTTGAAAGCTTCAGGTTTGAAGCTTTCTTT
V gene: TRBV29-1
CDR3 length: 12
D gene: .
J gene: TRBJ1-1
clone size: few

CDR3 protein: CAISGGLGEQFF
CDR3 DNA: TGTGCCATCAGTGGGGGACTCGGGGAGCAGTTCTTC
V gene: TRBV10-3
CDR3 length: 12
D gene: .
J gene: TRBJ2-1
clone size: few

CDR3 protein: CASSLGGTERFF
CDR3 DNA: TGTGCCAGCAGCTTAGGGGGGACCGAGCGGTTCTTC
V gene: TRBV7-9
CDR3 length: 12
D gene: .
J gene: TRBJ2-1
clone size: once

CDR3 protein: CASSLEQAGGETQFF
CDR3 DNA: TGTGCCAGCAGCTTAGAGCAGGCAGGGGGAGAGACCCAGTTCTTC
V gene: TRBV11-2
CDR3 length: 15
D gene: TRBD1
J gene: TRBJ2-1
clone size: .

CDR3 protein: CASTDQGVDSPLHF
CDR3 DNA: TGTGCCAGCACCGACCAGGGCGTCGATTCACCCCTCCACTTT
V gene: TRBV12-3/TRBV12-4
CDR3 length: 14
D gene: .
J gene: TRBJ1-6
clone size: .

CDR3 protein: CASRLAGSDEQFF
CDR3 DNA: TGTGCCAGCAGGCTAGCGGGGTCCGATGAGCAGTTCTTC
V gene: TRBV6-1
CDR3 length: 13
D gene: TRBD2
J gene: TRBJ2-1
clone size: many

CDR3 protein: CASSEPDRASEKLFF
CDR3 DNA: TGTGCCAGCAGTGAACCCGACAGGGCGTCGGAAAAACTGTTTTTT
V gene: TRBV25-1
CDR3 length: 15
D gene: TRBD1
J gene: TRBJ1-4
clone size: .

CDR3 protein: CASRRQPTQGYEQYF
CDR3 DNA: TGTGCCAGCAGACGACAGCCAACCCAAGGCTACGAGCAGTACTTC
V gene: TRBV6-5
CDR3 length: 15
D gene: .
J gene: TRBJ2-7
clone size: many

CDR3 protein: CATSDRAGGPSKNIQYF
CDR3 DNA: TGTGCCACCAGTGACCGAGCGGGAGGGCCCTCGAAAAACATTCAGTACTTC
V gene: TRBV24-1
CDR3 length: 17
D gene: TRBD2
J gene: TRBJ2-4
clone size: few

CDR3 protein: CACSLVSGGINNEQYF
CDR3 DNA: TGCGCCTGCAGCTTGGTGAGCGGGGGGATCAACAATGAGCAGTACTTC
V gene: TRBV5-1
CDR3 length: 16
D gene: TRBD2
J gene: TRBJ2-7
clone size: .

CDR3 protein: CATSTEDEQYF
CDR3 DNA: TGTGCCACTAGCACGGAGGACGAGCAGTACTTC
V gene: TRBV6-6
CDR3 length: 11
D gene: .
J gene: TRBJ2-7
clone size: few

CDR3 protein: CASSLGRQGANSPLHF
CDR3 DNA: TGTGCCAGCAGTTTAGGCCGACAGGGGGCAAATTCACCCCTCCACTTT
V gene: TRBV12-3/TRBV12-4
CDR3 length: 16
D gene: TRBD1
J gene: TRBJ1-6
clone size: few

CDR3 protein: CSVVVAGLAEQFF
CDR3 DNA: TGCAGCGTTGTGGTAGCGGGACTGGCGGAGCAGTTCTTC
V gene: TRBV29-1
CDR3 length: 13
D gene: TRBD2
J gene: TRBJ2-1
clone size: few

CDR3 protein: CASSQDPVSTNQPQHF
CDR3 DNA: TGCGCCAGCAGCCAAGATCCAGTCTCTACTAATCAGCCCCAGCATTTT
V gene: TRBV4-1
CDR3 length: 16
D gene: .
J gene: TRBJ1-5
clone size: .